The rows below give T cell receptor beta chains drawn from one sample of a study of siplizumab effects on memory and regulatory T cells. The assay was immunoSEQ multiplex PCR, and TCRdb's table has in-frame clones only and misses some. The sample includes about 70,000 clones, approximately 88% of them seen just once. Sequenced: Tregs sorted from blood. The receptors stem from a human donor in good health. The CDR3 runs from the conserved cysteine through the conserved F or W. A D gene is named only where the DNA matches it firmly. The listing skips clone size in some rows; elsewhere it reads once, few, many or a size class.

V gene	clone size	J gene	D gene	CDR3 DNA	CDR3 protein
TRBV6-5	-	TRBJ1-2	TRBD1	TGTGCCAGCAGGCTTGGGACAGAATTTAACTATGGCTACACCTTC	CASRLGTEFNYGYTF
TRBV19	-	TRBJ2-1	-	TGTGCCAGTAGTACAATAAGGACCACCGGGAATGAGCAGTTCTTC	CASSTIRTTGNEQFF
TRBV6-6	-	TRBJ1-3	-	TGTGCCAGCAAAGGGACCGGAAACACCATATATTTT	CASKGTGNTIYF
TRBV6-6	-	TRBJ2-1	-	TGTGCCAGCAGCCCCAGAGGTCATGAGCAGTTCTTC	CASSPRGHEQFF
TRBV9	-	TRBJ2-1	TRBD2	TGTGCCAGCAGCGTAGATGGACTAGCGGGAGTAGAGCAGTTCTTC	CASSVDGLAGVEQFF
TRBV11-3	once	TRBJ1-2	-	TGTGCCAGCAGCAAAACCCGACGGCTAGACTATGGCTACACCTTC	CASSKTRRLDYGYTF
TRBV5-1	-	TRBJ2-7	TRBD2	TGCGCCAGCAGTTTAGCGGGGCTATCCTACGAGCAGTACTTC	CASSLAGLSYEQYF
TRBV4-1	-	TRBJ1-2	-	TGCGCCAGCAGCCAAGATAAGGGAGGTAACTATGGCTACACCTTC	CASSQDKGGNYGYTF
TRBV19	-	TRBJ2-3	-	TGTGCCAGTAGCCCCGTTTTTTCCACAGATACGCAGTATTTT	CASSPVFSTDTQYF
TRBV10-2	once	TRBJ1-5	-	TGCGCCAGCAGTGAGTCCCGGGGGGTGTCAGGCAATCAGCCCCAGCATTTT	CASSESRGVSGNQPQHF
TRBV19	-	TRBJ2-1	TRBD2	TGTGCCAGTAGTATCATGGGCTGGCGTCTAGCGGGCTCAAATGAGCAGTTCTTC	CASSIMGWRLAGSNEQFF
TRBV28	-	TRBJ1-3	-	TGTGCCAGCAGTTTAAACGGAGTGGCTGGAAACACCATATATTTT	CASSLNGVAGNTIYF
TRBV7-6	medium-sized	TRBJ2-2	-	TGTGCCAGCAGCTTAGGACTAGATCGAACCGGGGAGCTGTTTTTT	CASSLGLDRTGELFF
TRBV19	-	TRBJ2-1	TRBD2	TGTGCCAGTAGTATATGGGGACTAGCGGGAGATGAGCAGTTCTTC	CASSIWGLAGDEQFF
TRBV6-1	-	TRBJ1-1	-	TGTGCCAGCAGTGAACCTTATGAAGCTTTCTTT	CASSEPYEAFF
TRBV19	-	TRBJ1-4	TRBD1	TGTGCCAGTAGTCTTGACAGGGGGCGGGTTAATGAAAAACTGTTTTTT	CASSLDRGRVNEKLFF
TRBV29-1	-	TRBJ1-1	-	TGCAGCGGACGAAGGGTGAACACTGAAGCTTTCTTT	CSGRRVNTEAFF
TRBV20-1	-	TRBJ1-1	-	TGCAGTGCTAGGGACGGGTTTGAAGCTTTCTTT	CSARDGFEAFF
TRBV27	-	TRBJ2-1	TRBD1	TGTGCCAGCATCCTAACTCCGGGACAGGGGACTACTCGGGAGTTCTTC	CASILTPGQGTTREFF
TRBV5-4	-	TRBJ2-6	TRBD1	TGTGCCAGCAGCTCCTTAGGGGGCGCTGGGGCCAACGTCCTGACTTTC	CASSSLGGAGANVLTF
TRBV7-3	few	TRBJ2-7	TRBD2	TGTGCCAGCAGCTTACCGGGACTAGCTGGAGAGCAGTACTTC	CASSLPGLAGEQYF
TRBV4-1	-	TRBJ1-2	-	TGCGCCAGCAGCCTAGCCGGGAGTAACTATGGCTACACCTTC	CASSLAGSNYGYTF
TRBV5-4	once	TRBJ2-5	-	TGTGCCAGCAGCTTAGGGCTGCGAGAAGAGACCCAGTACTTC	CASSLGLREETQYF
TRBV5-5	-	TRBJ1-1	-	TGTGCCAGCAGCTGGGGGGGCGGCACTGAAGCTTTCTTT	CASSWGGGTEAFF
TRBV28	-	TRBJ2-1	TRBD2	TGTGCCAGCAGGACTAGCGGGTACAATGAGCAGTTCTTC	CASRTSGYNEQFF
TRBV19	-	TRBJ2-2	-	TGTGCCAGTAGTTCGGAACTGAACACCGGGGAGCTGTTTTTT	CASSSELNTGELFF
TRBV6-5	-	TRBJ1-2	-	TGTGCCAGCAGTCCCGGGGCAGGGAGGGGCTATGGCTACACCTTC	CASSPGAGRGYGYTF
TRBV6-5	-	TRBJ1-2	TRBD1	TGTGCCAGCAGTTCCGCGACAGGGGCCGGCGGCTACACCTTC	CASSSATGAGGYTF
TRBV27	-	TRBJ2-4	-	TGTGCCAGCAGCCCGGACAAGGTATACAAAAACATTCAGTACTTC	CASSPDKVYKNIQYF
TRBV18	few	TRBJ2-7	-	TGTGCCAGCTCACCTGTGTCGGGAGAGGTTGGGTACGAGCAGTACTTC	CASSPVSGEVGYEQYF
TRBV21-1	-	TRBJ2-7	-	TGTGCCAGCATCCTAAGTTGGGAGCAGTACTTC	CASILSWEQYF
TRBV6-5	-	TRBJ1-5	-	TGTGCCAGCAGTCCCTGGCGGGGGGGTCAGCCCCAGCATTTT	CASSPWRGGQPQHF
TRBV6-4	-	TRBJ2-1	TRBD2	TGTGCCAGCAGCGCACTAGCGGGAGGATACAATGAGCAGTTCTTC	CASSALAGGYNEQFF
TRBV9	-	TRBJ2-1	-	TGTGCCAGCAGCGCGTGGGGAGGTGAATACAATGAGCAGTTCTTC	CASSAWGGEYNEQFF
TRBV5-1	-	TRBJ1-2	-	TGCGCCAGCAGCTTGGAAGGGACATACAATGGCTACACCTTC	CASSLEGTYNGYTF
TRBV28	once	TRBJ2-1	-	TGTGCCAGCAGTGCATATAGTCCCTACGGCTACAATGAGCAGTTCTTC	CASSAYSPYGYNEQFF
TRBV6-5	-	TRBJ2-6	-	TGTGCCAGCAGTTACTCGCGAGGGGCTGGGGCCAACGTCCTGACTTTC	CASSYSRGAGANVLTF
TRBV27	-	TRBJ2-6	-	TGTGCCAGCAGTTCCATCTCGTGGGGGGGGGCCAACGTCCTGACTTTC	CASSSISWGGANVLTF
TRBV28	once	TRBJ1-2	TRBD1	TGTGCCAGCATCACAGGGGGCCTGGCTAACTATGGCTACACCTTC	CASITGGLANYGYTF
TRBV6-6	-	TRBJ2-2	TRBD2	TGTGCCAGCAGTTACCTCGCACTAGCGGGATCCGGGGAGCTGTTTTTT	CASSYLALAGSGELFF
TRBV25-1	few	TRBJ2-7	TRBD1	TGTGCCAGCAGAGGACAGGTCGCCTACGAGCAGTACTTC	CASRGQVAYEQYF
TRBV11-1	-	TRBJ2-5	-	TGTGCCAGCAGCTTCTTTGGTCCAGAGACCCAGTACTTC	CASSFFGPETQYF
TRBV6-5	-	TRBJ2-1	TRBD2	TGTGCCAGCAGCGCGGTAGCGGGAGGGGCCCGGGCGCAGTTCTTC	CASSAVAGGARAQFF
TRBV29-1	-	TRBJ1-2	-	TGCAGCGTTGGGGAAGGGGTCTACACCTTC	CSVGEGVYTF
TRBV29-1	-	TRBJ1-3	-	TGCAGCGTGGGAGGACAGTCCTCTGGAAACACCATATATTTT	CSVGGQSSGNTIYF
TRBV7-9	once	TRBJ2-1	TRBD2	TGTGCCAGCAGCCGCCCTGGACTAGCGGGAGGAGGCGAGCAGTTCTTC	CASSRPGLAGGGEQFF
TRBV6-1	-	TRBJ2-7	-	TGTGCCAGCACTTCCCGGGACATCCGAATCTACGAGCAGTACTTC	CASTSRDIRIYEQYF
TRBV6-1	-	TRBJ1-1	-	TGTGCCAGCAGTGAAGCGCGGGGGAGCACTGAAGCTTTCTTT	CASSEARGSTEAFF
TRBV18	-	TRBJ1-4	-	TGTGCCAGCTCACCAGACCAGTCTAATGAAAAACTGTTTTTT	CASSPDQSNEKLFF
TRBV18	-	TRBJ2-3	TRBD1	TGTGCCAGCTCACCGACAGGGCTCAGGGATACGCAGTATTTT	CASSPTGLRDTQYF
TRBV18	-	TRBJ1-2	TRBD1	TGTGCCAGCTCACCGGGACAGGGCGGTGGCTATGGCTACACCTTC	CASSPGQGGGYGYTF
TRBV30	-	TRBJ1-2	-	TGTGCCTGGAGTGTTCGGCGAGGGGATGGCTACACCTTC	CAWSVRRGDGYTF
TRBV4-2	-	TRBJ2-1	TRBD2	TGTGCCAGCAGCCGGGCCGGGACTAGCGGGAGCAATGAGCAGTTCTTC	CASSRAGTSGSNEQFF